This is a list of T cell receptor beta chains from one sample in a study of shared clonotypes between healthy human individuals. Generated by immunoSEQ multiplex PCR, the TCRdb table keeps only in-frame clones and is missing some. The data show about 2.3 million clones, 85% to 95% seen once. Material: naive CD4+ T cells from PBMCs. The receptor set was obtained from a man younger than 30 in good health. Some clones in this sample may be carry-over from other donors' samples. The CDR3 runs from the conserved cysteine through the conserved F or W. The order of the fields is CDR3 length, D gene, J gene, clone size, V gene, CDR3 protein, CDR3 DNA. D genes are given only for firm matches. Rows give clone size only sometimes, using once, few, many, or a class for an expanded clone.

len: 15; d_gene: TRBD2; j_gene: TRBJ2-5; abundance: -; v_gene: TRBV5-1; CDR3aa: CASSFEVAGAETQYF; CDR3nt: TGCGCCAGCAGCTTCGAGGTAGCGGGAGCGGAGACCCAGTACTTC
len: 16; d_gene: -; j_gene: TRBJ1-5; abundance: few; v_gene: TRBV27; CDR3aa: CASSRHGVGGGQPQHF; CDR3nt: TGTGCCAGCAGCCGACACGGGGTAGGGGGGGGTCAGCCCCAGCATTTT
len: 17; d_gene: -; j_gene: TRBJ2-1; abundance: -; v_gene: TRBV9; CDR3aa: CASSVAARQSSYNEQFF; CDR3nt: TGTGCCAGCAGCGTAGCTGCTAGACAGAGCTCCTACAATGAGCAGTTCTTC
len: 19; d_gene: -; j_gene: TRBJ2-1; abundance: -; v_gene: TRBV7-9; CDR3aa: CASRPPPSDGMGWYDEQFF; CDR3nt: TGTGCCAGCAGGCCCCCCCCGTCGGACGGGATGGGGTGGTACGATGAGCAGTTCTTC
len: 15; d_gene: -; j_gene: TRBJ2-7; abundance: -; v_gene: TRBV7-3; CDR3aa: CASSLSPDRRGEQYF; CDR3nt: TGTGCCAGCAGCTTAAGTCCGGACAGGCGGGGCGAGCAGTACTTC
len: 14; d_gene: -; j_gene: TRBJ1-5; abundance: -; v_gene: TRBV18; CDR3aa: CASSPPGGSQPQHF; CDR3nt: TGTGCCAGCTCACCACCCGGGGGTTCTCAGCCCCAGCATTTT
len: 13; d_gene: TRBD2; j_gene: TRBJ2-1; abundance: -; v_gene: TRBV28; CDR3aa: CASLTSGSVEQFF; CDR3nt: TGTGCCAGCCTAACTAGCGGGAGTGTTGAGCAGTTCTTC
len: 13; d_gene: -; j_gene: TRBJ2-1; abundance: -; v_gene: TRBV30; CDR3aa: CAWSVLQYNEQFF; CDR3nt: TGTGCCTGGAGTGTACTACAGTACAATGAGCAGTTCTTC
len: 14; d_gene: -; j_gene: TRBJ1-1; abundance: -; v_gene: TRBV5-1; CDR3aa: CASAPGPPSTEAFF; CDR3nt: TGCGCCAGCGCCCCGGGGCCTCCCTCGACCGAAGCTTTCTTT
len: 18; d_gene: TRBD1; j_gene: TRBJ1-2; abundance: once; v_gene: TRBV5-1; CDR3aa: CASSPQPTGQGAGDGYTF; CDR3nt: TGCGCCAGCAGCCCCCAACCCACAGGACAGGGGGCGGGGGATGGCTACACCTTC
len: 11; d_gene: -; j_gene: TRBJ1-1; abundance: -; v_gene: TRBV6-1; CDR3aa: CASSDVTEAFF; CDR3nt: TGTGCCAGCAGTGACGTAACTGAAGCTTTCTTT
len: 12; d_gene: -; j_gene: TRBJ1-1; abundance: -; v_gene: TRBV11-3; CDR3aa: CASSLNSGEAFF; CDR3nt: TGTGCCAGCAGCTTAAACTCGGGCGAAGCTTTCTTT
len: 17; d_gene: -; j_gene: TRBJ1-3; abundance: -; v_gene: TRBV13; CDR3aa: CASSPRGGTFSGNTIYF; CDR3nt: TGTGCCAGCAGCCCAAGAGGGGGAACCTTCTCTGGAAACACCATATATTTT
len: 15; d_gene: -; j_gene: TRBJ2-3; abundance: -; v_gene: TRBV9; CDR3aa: CASSVGPSSTDTQYF; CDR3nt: TGTGCCAGCAGCGTAGGACCATCAAGCACAGATACGCAGTATTTT
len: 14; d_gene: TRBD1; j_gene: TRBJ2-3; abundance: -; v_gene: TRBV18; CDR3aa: CASSGQGSTDTQYF; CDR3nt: TGTGCCAGCTCAGGACAGGGCAGCACAGATACGCAGTATTTT
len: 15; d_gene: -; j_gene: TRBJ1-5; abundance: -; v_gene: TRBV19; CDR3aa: CASSKLGARNQPQHF; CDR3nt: TGTGCCAGTAGTAAGCTTGGGGCTCGCAATCAGCCCCAGCATTTT
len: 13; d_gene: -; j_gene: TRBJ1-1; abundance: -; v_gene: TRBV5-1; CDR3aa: CASSPGVRTEAFF; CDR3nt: TGCGCCAGCAGCCCCGGGGTCCGTACTGAAGCTTTCTTT
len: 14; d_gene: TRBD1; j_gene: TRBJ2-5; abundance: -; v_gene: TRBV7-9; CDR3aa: CASRPDRAQETQYF; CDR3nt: TGTGCCAGCAGACCCGACAGGGCACAAGAGACCCAGTACTTC
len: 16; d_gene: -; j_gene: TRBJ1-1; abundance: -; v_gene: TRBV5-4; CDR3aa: CASSLAGAGRNTEAFF; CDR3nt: TGTGCCAGCAGCTTGGCCGGGGCAGGGAGGAACACTGAAGCTTTCTTT
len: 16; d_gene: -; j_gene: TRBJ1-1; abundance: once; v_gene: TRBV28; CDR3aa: CASSFPRATGNTEAFF; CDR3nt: TGTGCCAGCAGTTTCCCGAGGGCGACAGGGAACACTGAAGCTTTCTTT
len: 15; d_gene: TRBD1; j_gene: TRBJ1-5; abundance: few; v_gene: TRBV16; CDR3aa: CASSPWTGANQPQHF; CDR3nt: TGTGCCAGCAGCCCATGGACAGGGGCCAATCAGCCCCAGCATTTT
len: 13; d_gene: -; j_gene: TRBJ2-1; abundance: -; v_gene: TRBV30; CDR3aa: CAWSAGTYNEQFF; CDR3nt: TGTGCCTGGAGTGCAGGGACCTACAATGAGCAGTTCTTC
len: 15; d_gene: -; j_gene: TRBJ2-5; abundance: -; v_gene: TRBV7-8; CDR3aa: CASSLAVRSQETQYF; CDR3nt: TGTGCCAGCAGCTTAGCGGTCCGCTCCCAAGAGACCCAGTACTTC
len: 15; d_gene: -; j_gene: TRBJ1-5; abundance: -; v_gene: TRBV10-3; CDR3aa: CAISAIDNYNQPQHF; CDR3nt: TGTGCCATCAGTGCAATTGACAATTACAATCAGCCCCAGCATTTT
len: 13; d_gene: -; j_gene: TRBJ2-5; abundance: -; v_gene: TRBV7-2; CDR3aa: CASSRRAGETQYF; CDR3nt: TGTGCCAGCAGCCGGCGGGCGGGGGAGACCCAGTACTTC
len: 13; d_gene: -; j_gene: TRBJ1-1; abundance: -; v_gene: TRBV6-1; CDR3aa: CASTLGTTTEAFF; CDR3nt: TGTGCCAGCACATTGGGTACGACCACTGAAGCTTTCTTT
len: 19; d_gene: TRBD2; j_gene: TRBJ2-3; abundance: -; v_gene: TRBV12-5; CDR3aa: CASGWTGTSGRKAADTQYF; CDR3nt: TGTGCTAGTGGTTGGACCGGGACTAGCGGGAGGAAAGCAGCAGATACGCAGTATTTT
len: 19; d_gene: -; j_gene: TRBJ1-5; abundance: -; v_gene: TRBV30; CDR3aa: CAWSVRERRARLGRQPQHF; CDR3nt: TGTGCCTGGAGTGTACGGGAGAGGAGGGCGAGGTTAGGCCGTCAGCCCCAGCATTTT
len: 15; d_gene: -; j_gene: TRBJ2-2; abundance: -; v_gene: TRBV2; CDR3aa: CASTPRGGDTGELFF; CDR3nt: TGTGCCAGCACCCCCCGTGGAGGGGACACCGGGGAGCTGTTTTTT
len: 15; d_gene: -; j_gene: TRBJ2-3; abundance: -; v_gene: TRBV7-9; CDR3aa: CASSLSGPSTDTQYF; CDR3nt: TGTGCCAGCAGCTTGAGCGGGCCAAGCACAGATACGCAGTATTTT
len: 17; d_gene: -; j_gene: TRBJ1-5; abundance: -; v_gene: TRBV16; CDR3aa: CASSQLGRGRGNQPQHF; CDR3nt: TGTGCCAGCAGCCAATTAGGAAGGGGCCGGGGCAATCAGCCCCAGCATTTT
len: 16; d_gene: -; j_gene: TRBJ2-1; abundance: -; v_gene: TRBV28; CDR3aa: CASSSSGGGTYNEQFF; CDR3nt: TGTGCCAGCAGCTCTAGCGGAGGGGGAACCTACAATGAGCAGTTCTTC
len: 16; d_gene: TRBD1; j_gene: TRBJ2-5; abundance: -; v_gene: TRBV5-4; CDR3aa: CASSSYPRQGGETQYF; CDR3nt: TGTGCCAGCAGCTCATATCCACGACAGGGCGGAGAGACCCAGTACTTC
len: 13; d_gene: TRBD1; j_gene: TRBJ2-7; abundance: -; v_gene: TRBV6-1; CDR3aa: CASIRTGPYEQYF; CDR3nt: TGTGCCAGCATTAGGACAGGACCCTACGAGCAGTACTTC
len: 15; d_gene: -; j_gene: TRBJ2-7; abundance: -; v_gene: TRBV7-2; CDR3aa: CASSFPERLAYEQYF; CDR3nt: TGTGCCAGCAGCTTCCCTGAGCGGTTGGCCTACGAGCAGTACTTC
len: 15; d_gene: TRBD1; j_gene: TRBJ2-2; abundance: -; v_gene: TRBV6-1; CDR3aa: CASSVRQGDTGELFF; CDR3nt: TGTGCCAGCAGTGTTAGACAGGGGGACACCGGGGAGCTGTTTTTT
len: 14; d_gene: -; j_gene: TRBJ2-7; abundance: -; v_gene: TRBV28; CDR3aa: CASSTPPFSYEQYF; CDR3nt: TGTGCCAGCAGTACCCCCCCTTTCTCCTACGAGCAGTACTTC
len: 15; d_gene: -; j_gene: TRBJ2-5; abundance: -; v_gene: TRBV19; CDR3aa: CASSADRLQSETQYF; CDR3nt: TGTGCCAGTAGTGCGGACAGACTTCAATCTGAGACCCAGTACTTC
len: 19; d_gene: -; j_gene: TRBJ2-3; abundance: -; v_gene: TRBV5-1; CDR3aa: CASSLARGDSSVSTDTQYF; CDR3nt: TGCGCCAGCAGCTTGGCGAGGGGGGACAGCAGTGTTAGCACAGATACGCAGTATTTT
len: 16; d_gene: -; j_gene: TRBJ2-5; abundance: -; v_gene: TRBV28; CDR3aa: CASSPGTLRPSETQYF; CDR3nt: TGTGCCAGCAGCCCCGGGACTCTACGGCCCTCGGAGACCCAGTACTTC
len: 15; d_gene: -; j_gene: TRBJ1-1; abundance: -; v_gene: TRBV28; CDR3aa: CASSLNSGGVPEAFF; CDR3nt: TGTGCCAGCAGTTTGAATTCTGGTGGTGTTCCTGAAGCTTTCTTT
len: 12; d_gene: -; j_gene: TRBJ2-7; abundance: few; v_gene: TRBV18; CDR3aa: CASSPGGDEQYF; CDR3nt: TGTGCCAGCTCACCAGGGGGCGACGAGCAGTACTTC
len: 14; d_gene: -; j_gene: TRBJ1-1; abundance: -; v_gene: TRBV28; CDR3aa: CASSPPPPRAEAFF; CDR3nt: TGTGCCAGCAGTCCGCCTCCTCCCCGCGCTGAAGCTTTCTTT
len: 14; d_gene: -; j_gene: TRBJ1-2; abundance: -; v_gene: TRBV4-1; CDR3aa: CASSQDEANYGYTF; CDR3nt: TGCGCCAGCAGCCAAGATGAAGCCAACTATGGCTACACCTTC
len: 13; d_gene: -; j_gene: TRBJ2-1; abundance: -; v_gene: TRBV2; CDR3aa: CASRQETYNEQFF; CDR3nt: TGTGCCAGCAGGCAGGAAACCTACAATGAGCAGTTCTTC
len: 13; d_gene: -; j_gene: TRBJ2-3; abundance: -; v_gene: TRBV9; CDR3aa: CASSDWSLDTQYF; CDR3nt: TGTGCCAGCAGCGACTGGAGCCTCGATACGCAGTATTTT
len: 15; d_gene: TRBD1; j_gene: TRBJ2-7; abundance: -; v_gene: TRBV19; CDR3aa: CATHFRDSHFDEQYF; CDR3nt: TGTGCCACCCATTTCCGGGACAGCCACTTTGACGAGCAGTACTTC
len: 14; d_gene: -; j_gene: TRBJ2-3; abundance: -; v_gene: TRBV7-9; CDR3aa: CASSPDPQPDTQYF; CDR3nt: TGTGCCAGCAGCCCAGATCCCCAGCCAGATACGCAGTATTTT
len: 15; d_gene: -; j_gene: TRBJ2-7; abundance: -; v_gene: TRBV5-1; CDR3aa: CASSVSGTVGGEQYF; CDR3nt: TGCGCCAGCAGCGTATCCGGGACAGTGGGGGGCGAGCAGTACTTC
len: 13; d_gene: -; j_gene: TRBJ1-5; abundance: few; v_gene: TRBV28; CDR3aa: CASSLDSNQPQHF; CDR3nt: TGTGCCAGCAGCTTAGATAGCAATCAGCCCCAGCATTTT
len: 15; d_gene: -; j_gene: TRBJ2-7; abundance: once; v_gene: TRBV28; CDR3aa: CASSPRTGLVYEQYF; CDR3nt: TGTGCCAGCAGTCCCAGGACAGGACTAGTCTACGAGCAGTACTTC
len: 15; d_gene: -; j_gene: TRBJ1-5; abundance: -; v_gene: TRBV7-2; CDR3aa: CASSLVEGLGQPQHF; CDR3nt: TGTGCCAGCAGCTTAGTCGAGGGGCTCGGTCAGCCCCAGCATTTT
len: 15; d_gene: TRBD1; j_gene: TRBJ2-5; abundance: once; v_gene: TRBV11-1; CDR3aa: CASSLAGTGEETQYF; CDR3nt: TGTGCCAGCAGCTTAGCTGGGACAGGGGAAGAGACCCAGTACTTC
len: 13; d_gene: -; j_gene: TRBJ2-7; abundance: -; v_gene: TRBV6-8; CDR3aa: CASSLEGTYEQYF; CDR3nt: TGTGCCAGCAGTTTGGAGGGCACCTACGAGCAGTACTTC
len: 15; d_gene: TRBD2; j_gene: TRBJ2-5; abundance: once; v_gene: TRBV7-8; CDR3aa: CASGGLAGDGETQYF; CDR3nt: TGTGCCAGCGGGGGACTAGCGGGAGATGGGGAGACCCAGTACTTC